This record looks at one T cell receptor (beta chain) sequence and its context. Its antigen is still unknown. Other DNA sequences in this sample translate to the same CDR3. The authors divided CD4+ cells into CD45RA+ naive and CD45RA-negative memory subsets. This sample is drawn from a study of shared clonotypes between healthy human individuals. On the study more broadly: CD8 memory received one plate per donor, CD8 naive two, CD4 memory three and CD4 naive three. Findings and caveats of the study: In general, naive subsets displayed greater estimated richness than memory subsets did. Specimens sampled were limited to blood, with tissue repertoires likely differing.

CDR1 MGHRA and CDR2 YSYEKL come from the germline V gene. The CDR3 extends over 14 amino acids. V shed 4 bases and J shed 0 bases, with 8 bases lying between them. The table came from immunoSEQ multiplex PCR; TCRdb's copy has only in-frame clones and leaves some out. Among about 1 million clones listed, around 74% were seen once. The TCR comes from a man between 18 and 35 years old in good health. The chain employs TRBV4-1 and TRBJ2-3; possible D gene TRBD2, 6 bases. Sequences were obtained from memory CD4+ T cells sorted from blood. Indicated subset: CD45RA-negative fraction. This chain's CDR3 is CASSLSGSTDTQYF. The CDR3 DNA reads as TGCGCCAGCAGCCTTAGCGGTAGCACAGATACGCAGTATTTT.